Shown below are 24 T cell receptor beta chains from a single sample sequenced in a study of blood T cell repertoires in COVID-19. Sequenced by immunoSEQ multiplex PCR; TCRdb stores in-frame clones only, minus some. The sample records 260,000 or so clones, 75% to 90% being singletons. Specimen: PBMCs or T cells enriched from blood (not recorded which). The receptors were gathered from a woman aged 45-65 years who had recovered from COVID-19.

This chain links TRBV7-8 with TRBJ1-4; the D is unclear. CDR3 size: 14 residues. The germline CDR1 and CDR2 sequences are SGHVS and FQNEAQ. V lost 1 base and J 8 bases, leaving 11 bases between the germline ends. The CDR3 sequence is CASSLVGGNEKLFF. CDR3 nucleotide sequence: TGTGCCAGCAGCTTAGTTGGAGGGAACGAAAAACTGTTTTTT. Full variable domain (missing parts from reference TRBV7-8 and TRBJ1-4): GAGVSQSPRYKVAKRGQDVALRCDPISGHVSLFWYQQALGQGPEFLTYFQNEAQLDKSGLPSDRFFAERPEGSVSTLKIQRTQQEDSAVYLCASSLVGGNEKLFFGSGTQLSVL.

The V call is TRBV27, the J call TRBJ1-5, with 8 positions matching TRBD1. CDR3 length equals 14 residues. Trimming cost V 5 bases and J 9 bases; bases outside gene matches: 9. Germline lookup yields CDR1 MNHEY and CDR2 SMNVEV (reference sequence). DNA for the CDR3: TGTGCCAGCAGTCTCGACAGGGGAAGGATGCCCCAGCATTTT. Encoded protein: CASSLDRGRMPQHF.

This rearrangement joins TRBV6-5 to TRBJ2-1; 7 bases line up with TRBD1. Germline V CDR1 and CDR2: MNHEY, SVGAGI. The CDR3 covers 12 residues. Germline trimming cut 5 bases from V and 10 bases from J; bases unmatched to any gene: 5. DNA for the CDR3: TGTGCCAGCAGTCAGACAGGGCGGGAGCAGTTCTTC. This encodes CASSQTGREQFF.

The gene calls are TRBV27 and TRBJ2-2; D is perhaps TRBD2 (6 bases). The germline CDR1 and CDR2 sequences are MNHEY and SMNVEV (reference sequence). Between the trimmed V and J ends, which lost 6 bases and 0 bases, there was a span of 20 bases. CDR3 length equals 18 residues. DNA for the CDR3: TGTGCCAGCAGAACTGCGGGACGGAATCTCGCGAACACCGGGGAGCTGTTTTTT. It is translated as CASRTAGRNLANTGELFF.

V gene TRBV9 combines with J gene TRBJ2-7; weak D call: TRBD2 (5 bases). The germline V gene has CDR1 SGDLS and CDR2 YYNGEE. The CDR3 contains 15 residues. Trimming stripped 3 bases from V and 1 base from J, with 14 bases between. The CDR3 DNA reads as TGTGCCAGCAGCGAGAGGGCTAGCAAGTCCTACGAGCAGTACTTC. As protein: CASSERASKSYEQYF.

This clone was seen only a few times. The V gene is TRBV19, the J gene TRBJ1-2; TRBD1 agrees at 10 bases. The trim removed 8 bases at V and 2 bases at J, leaving 11 bases unmatched. From germline, CDR1 is LNHDA and CDR2 SQIVND (reference sequence). This CDR3 spans 16 amino acids. CDR3 DNA sequence: TGTGCCAGTGTTAAACCGGGACAGGGGAAAAACTATGGCTACACCTTC. Protein product: CASVKPGQGKNYGYTF.

The genes are TRBV6-4 and TRBJ1-6; tentatively, D is TRBD1 (6 bases). CDR1 is MRHNA and CDR2 is SNTAGT in the germline V gene. The V gene lost 3 bases and the J gene lost 10 bases, with 19 bases spanning the gap. This CDR3 is built from 16 residues. Here the CDR3 DNA reads TGTGCCAGCAGTGAGCCCAACACAGGGTCTAACTCACCCCTCCACTTT. As protein: CASSEPNTGSNSPLHF.

The gene calls are TRBV19 and TRBJ2-5; 14 bases are a match to TRBD2. Trimming took 3 bases from V and 2 from J; bases not matched to a gene: 2. Per germline, CDR1 LNHDA and CDR2 SQIVND (reference sequence). The CDR3 covers 16 residues. The CDR3 loop is CASSIGLAGGQETQYF. The CDR3 DNA is TGTGCCAGTAGTATTGGACTAGCGGGGGGACAAGAGACCCAGTACTTC.

The chain employs TRBV2 and TRBJ2-3; possible D gene TRBD2, 6 bases. V lost 5 bases, J lost 6 bases, and 18 bases lay in between. CDR3 length: 15 residues. Germline V CDR1 and CDR2: SNHLY, FYNNEI. The DNA for the CDR3 is TGTGCCAGCAGTAATAACGGACTATTGGGGGATACGCAGTATTTT. This codes for CASSNNGLLGDTQYF.

This chain connects TRBV7-2 to TRBJ2-3, with TRBD1 matching 12 bases. V shed 4 bases and J 6 bases; nucleotides not matched to a gene: 11. CDR3 length equals 17 residues. CDR1 is SGHTA and CDR2 is FQGNSA in the germline V gene. CDR3 loop: CASSSSSGTGGADTQYF. CDR3 sequence (DNA): TGTGCCAGCAGCTCAAGCTCCGGGACAGGGGGCGCGGATACGCAGTATTTT.

J is TRBJ1-2 and V is TRBV24-1, with 11 nucleotides matching TRBD1. With 4 bases clipped from V and 8 bases from J, the junction kept 5 bases outside the gene matches. Germline CDR1 reads KGHDR; CDR2 reads SFDVKD. The CDR3 runs to 14 residues. In DNA form, the CDR3 reads TGTGCCACCAGTGAAACCGGGACAGGGGGAGGCTACACCTTC. Its translation: CATSETGTGGGYTF.

The gene calls are TRBV6-5 and TRBJ1-1; 7 bases are a match to TRBD1. In germline, CDR1 is MNHEY, CDR2 SVGAGI. With 6 bases clipped from V and 0 bases from J, the junction kept 4 bases outside the gene matches. The length of the CDR3 is 14 residues. The DNA of the CDR3 is TGTGCCAGCAGGACCGGGACAGTGAACACTGAAGCTTTCTTT. Protein product: CASRTGTVNTEAFF.

The chain employs TRBV3-1 (or the pseudogene TRBV3-2) and TRBJ1-1; the D is unclear. CDR3 length equals 12 residues. Germline V lookup: CDR1 LGHDT, CDR2 YNNKEL (reference sequence). The ends were cut back, 3 bases at V and 5 bases at J, with 7 bases in the middle. The CDR3 nucleotides are TGTGCCAGCAGCCAGACAAGGACTGAAGCTTTCTTT. This encodes CASSQTRTEAFF.

The chain joins TRBV19 to TRBJ1-2; 10 bases line up with TRBD1. The CDR3 covers 14 residues. The germline V gene has CDR1 LNHDA and CDR2 SQIVND (reference sequence). Trimming removed 5 bases from V and 2 bases from J; junction bases left unmatched: 2. CDR3 sequence (DNA): TGTGCCAGTAGTGGGGGACAGGGGAACTATGGCTACACCTTC. It translates to CASSGGQGNYGYTF.

The rearrangement links TRBV13 to TRBJ1-2; 9 positions agree with TRBD1. V lost 6 bases, J lost 3 bases, and 5 bases stayed unmatched. Per germline, CDR1 PRHDT and CDR2 FYEKMQ (reference sequence). The CDR3 has 14 residues. CDR3 bases: TGTGCCAGCAGACGACAGGGGGGAGACTATGGCTACACCTTC. Translating it yields CASRRQGGDYGYTF.

The chain is built from TRBV5-1 and TRBJ2-7, with D possibly matching TRBD2 (5 bases). The CDR3 totals 17 residues. Between the trimmed V and J ends, which lost 1 base and 1 base, there was a span of 18 bases. Germline V gives CDR1 SGHRS, CDR2 YFSETQ. The CDR3 protein is CASSLRSGGLTSYEQYF. The CDR3, as DNA: TGCGCCAGCAGCTTGAGGAGCGGTGGGCTTACATCCTACGAGCAGTACTTC.

V is TRBV16 and J is TRBJ1-6, with a weak D call TRBD1 (6 bases). This CDR3 contains 15 residues. The germline V gene encodes CDR1 KGHSY and CDR2 FQNENV. V lost 3 bases to trimming and J lost 5 bases, with 11 bases between them. The CDR3 DNA is TGTGCCAGCAGCCAGGCAGGGGCGGATAATTCACCCCTCCACTTT. Translating it yields CASSQAGADNSPLHF.

This chain connects TRBV3-1 (or the pseudogene TRBV3-2) to TRBJ2-7, with 8 bases that match TRBD2. The length of the CDR3 is 17 residues. In germline, CDR1 is LGHDT, CDR2 YNNKEL (reference sequence). With V trimmed by 4 bases and J by 0 bases, 11 bases remained unmatched. The CDR3: CASSRLGLAGSSYEQYF. The CDR3 bases are TGTGCCAGCAGCCGTTTGGGGCTAGCGGGCAGCTCCTACGAGCAGTACTTC.

CDR3 coding DNA: TGTGCCAGTAGTGTGGGACAGAATAGCAATCAGCCCCAGCATTTT. Protein product: CASSVGQNSNQPQHF. The rearrangement joins TRBV19 to TRBJ1-5; 7 bases are a match to TRBD1. The CDR3 runs to 15 residues. CDR1 LNHDA and CDR2 SQIVND come from the germline V gene (reference sequence). Trimming at V came to 5 bases and at J to 0 bases, leaving 4 bases not matched to a gene.

The rearrangement links TRBV19 to TRBJ1-1; no reliable D call. Germline CDR1 LNHDA, CDR2 SQIVND (reference sequence). V was trimmed by 3 bases and J by 7 bases, leaving 9 bases between them. The CDR3 is 12 residues long. The CDR3 spells CASSIGLSEAFF. The CDR3, as DNA: TGTGCCAGTAGTATCGGACTAAGTGAAGCTTTCTTT.

This chain connects TRBV11-2 to TRBJ1-6; 9 nucleotides align to TRBD1. The CDR3 is made up of 15 amino acids. V was clipped by 5 bases and J by 4 bases; unmatched bases: 3. Looked up from germline, CDR1 is SGHAT and CDR2 is FQNNGV. This chain's CDR3 is CASSGDRGYNSPLHF. The CDR3 DNA reads TGTGCCAGCAGCGGCGACAGGGGGTATAATTCACCCCTCCACTTT.

This sequence joins TRBV10-3 and TRBJ1-6, with 8 nucleotides matching TRBD1. Losses at the gene ends were 6 bases for V and 2 bases for J; bases not matched to a gene: 6. The CDR3 loop spans 16 amino acids. In germline, CDR1 is ENHRY, CDR2 SYGVKD. The CDR3 is CAIRSDRAAYNSPLHF. CDR3 bases: TGTGCCATCAGATCGGACAGGGCGGCCTATAATTCACCCCTCCACTTT.

The V gene is TRBV18, the J gene TRBJ1-1, with TRBD1 identical over 9 bases. Germline CDR1 is KGHSH and CDR2 is LQKENI. Trimming cost V 8 bases and J 10 bases; bases outside gene matches: 11. This CDR3 is built from 13 residues. The DNA for the CDR3 is TGTGCCAGCCATACAGGGGGCGCGTTGGGAGCTTTCTTT. Translation gives CASHTGGALGAFF.

This sequence joins TRBV6-2 or TRBV6-3 and TRBJ2-1; 10 bases are a match to TRBD2. This CDR3 has 15 amino acids. The germline V gene encodes CDR1 MNHEY and CDR2 SVGEGT. V was clipped by 2 bases and J by 4 bases; unmatched bases: 2. CDR3: CASSYTSGVYNEQFF. In DNA form, the CDR3 reads TGTGCCAGCAGTTACACTAGCGGGGTATACAATGAGCAGTTCTTC.